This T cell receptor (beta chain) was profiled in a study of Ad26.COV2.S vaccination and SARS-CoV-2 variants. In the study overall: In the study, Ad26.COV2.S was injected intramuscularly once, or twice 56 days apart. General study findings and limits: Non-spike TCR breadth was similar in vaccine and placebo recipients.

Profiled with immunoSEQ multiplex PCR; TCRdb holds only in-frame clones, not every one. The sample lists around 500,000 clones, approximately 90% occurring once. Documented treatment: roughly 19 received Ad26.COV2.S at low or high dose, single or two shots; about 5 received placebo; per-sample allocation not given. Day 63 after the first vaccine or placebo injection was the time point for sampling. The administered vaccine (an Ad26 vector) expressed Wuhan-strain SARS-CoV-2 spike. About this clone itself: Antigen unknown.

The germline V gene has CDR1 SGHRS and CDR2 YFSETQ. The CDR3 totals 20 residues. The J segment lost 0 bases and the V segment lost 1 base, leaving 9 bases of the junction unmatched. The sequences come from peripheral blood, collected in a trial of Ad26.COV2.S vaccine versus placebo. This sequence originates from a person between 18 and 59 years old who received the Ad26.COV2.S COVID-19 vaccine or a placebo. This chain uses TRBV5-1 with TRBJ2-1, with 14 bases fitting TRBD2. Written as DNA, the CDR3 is TGCGCCAGCAGCTTGTACGGGACTAGCGGGAGATTCGGCTCCTACAATGAGCAGTTCTTC. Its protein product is CASSLYGTSGRFGSYNEQFF.